The sequence of this T cell receptor beta chain was determined in a study of T cells in tuberculosis. Study details: Blood was taken before or within 7 days of anti-tuberculosis therapy. Study results and caveats: Samples were chosen by availability of cryopreserved specimens. GEM motif frequencies gave around 70% accuracy; the GMM repertoire gave roughly 90%.

The CDR3 has 15 residues. The V gene's germline CDR1 is SGHRS and CDR2 YFSETQ. V shed 3 bases and J shed 4 bases, with 15 bases lying between them. Stated time point: new active TB diagnosis, blood taken before or within 7 days of starting treatment. Unsorted cryopreserved PBMC were sequenced, averaging roughly 100,000 T cells per clinical donor. As to this clone: Its cognate antigen is unknown.

Measured with immunoSEQ multiplex PCR; TCRdb has only the in-frame clones, and not every one. Of around 30,000 clones listed, roughly 93% are singletons. The gene calls are TRBV5-1 and TRBJ2-3; tentative D call: TRBD2 (5 bases). Sequenced material: PBMCs, taken at tuberculosis diagnosis. The sequence was collected from an adult with tuberculosis. The CDR3 nucleotides read TGCGCCAGCAGCTCCCTAGGACTGATCCCAGATACGCAGTATTTT. Its protein is CASSSLGLIPDTQYF.